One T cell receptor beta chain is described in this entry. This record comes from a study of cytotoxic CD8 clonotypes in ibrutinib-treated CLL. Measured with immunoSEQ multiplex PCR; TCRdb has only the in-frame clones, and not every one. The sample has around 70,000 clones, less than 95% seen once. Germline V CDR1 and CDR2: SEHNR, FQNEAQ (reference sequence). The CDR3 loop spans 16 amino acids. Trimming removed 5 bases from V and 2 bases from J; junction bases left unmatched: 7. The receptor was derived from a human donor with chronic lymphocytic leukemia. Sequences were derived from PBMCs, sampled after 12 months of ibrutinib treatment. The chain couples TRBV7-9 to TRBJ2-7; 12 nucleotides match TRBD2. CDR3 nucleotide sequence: TGTGCCAGCAGCCTTTCTAGCGGGAGGGCCCCCTACGAGCAGTACTTC. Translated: CASSLSSGRAPYEQYF.